Sequencing of this TCR beta chain was carried out in a study of T cell repertoires in ileal Crohn's disease (dated by TCRdb to the late 2010s). Broadly, across the study: Median disease duration was roughly 8 years, and approximately 34% of patients were identified as active smokers at the time of surgery. For commercial TCRB immunosequencing, 450 to 550 nanograms of biopsy DNA were submitted for each sample. A total of 170 or so mucosal samples from some 60 patients were sequenced, collected from several sites on the surgical specimen and at postoperative endoscopy. M0 samples were biopsies from the inflamed portion of the ileum in the surgical resection specimen. The study ran alongside a multicentre cohort designed to identify predictors of early endoscopic recurrence after ileocolonic resection. Every patient underwent surgery because of a complication, which was stricturing disease in 61% of cases and penetrating disease in about 39%. Roughly half of the patients were given postoperative therapy, with about 19 on anti-TNF agents and 10 to 12 on thiopurines. The TCR repertoire was analysed in under 70 patients with Crohn's disease drawn from a prospective multicentre cohort. A Rutgeerts score above i0 was used to define endoscopic postoperative recurrence. Study-wide findings and limitations: A significantly higher proportion of clonal expansions was observed in active smokers at surgery than in non-smokers (approximately 28% vs 17%, p=0.02). Mucosal CD4 and CD8 T cells were sorted and sequenced only in a subgroup of patients, whose size was not stated. Endoscopic recurrence was found to be associated with higher high-frequency clone percentages at surgery, and recurrence was observed in all patients with clonality above 26.8% (18/57). More high-frequency clones were carried by sorted CD8 T cells than by CD4 T cells, suggesting that mucosal expansions were mainly CD8.

This specimen's time point label, interpreted: inflamed ileum from the surgical specimen. Adults with ileal or ileocolonic Crohn's disease and an indication for ileocolonic resection were eligible for inclusion. Before DNA extraction, whole ileal mucosal biopsies were kept frozen at -80 degrees C. Genomic DNA was extracted from frozen whole biopsies using a TRizol-based method and was quantified with a NanoDrop 2000 spectrophotometer. Germline trimming amounts to 6 bases on V and 8 bases on J, with 3 as the count of junction bases outside the gene matches. Looking up the germline V gene (reference sequence) yields CDR1 DFQATT and CDR2 SNEGSKA. Measured from the cysteine to the phenylalanine, the CDR3 is 10 residues long. The retained sequence is limited to the CDR3, 30 bases, with the frame set at the first base. Library method: the immunoSEQ multiplex PCR assay. A two-step, amplification bias-controlled multiplex PCR was used by Adaptive Biotechnology to amplify CDR3 regions from genomic DNA. Primers for every V and J gene segment were used in the first PCR, and barcodes and Illumina adapters were added in the second PCR. CDR3 libraries were sequenced using an Illumina instrument. Turning to the authors' computational methods: The analysis used both the pipelines supplied by the vendor and custom analysis of the raw data in R/Bioconductor with R version 3.3.0. Clonality, which ranges from 0 to 1, was calculated as the inverse of the normalised Shannon entropy across all productive clones. The repertoire share taken up by the top 100 clones defined high-frequency clones, and only clones that passed a 95% confidence test were kept. The Simpson index measured repertoire diversity, and the Morisita-Horn index measured overlap between samples. TCRdb took this table from immuneACCESS and kept in-frame rearrangements with V and J called. Such tables lack part of the clones; where checked against another copy, unresolved V genes explain under half of the gap, and the rest is unexplained. V and J calls and clone size are those listed in that table; D and trimming were worked out from the DNA. The sample has around 5,400 clones on record, around 80% of them singletons. Together, the top ten hold around two fifths of the sample.

Comments on this clone: No cognate antigen has been identified for it. The sample holds no much larger clone one base away, and base qualities are not on file.

The receptor's source is an adult with Crohn's disease. The specimen sequenced was ileal tissue. The chain uses TRBV20-1 and TRBJ1-1; 7 central nucleotides agree with TRBD1. The DNA is TGCAGTGCCGCGGACAGGGAAGCTTTCTTT. Its protein is CSAADREAFF.